Following are 9 T cell receptor beta chains from one sample sequenced in a study of T cell responses to AZD1222 COVID-19 vaccine. Assay used: immunoSEQ multiplex PCR; TCRdb lists only in-frame clones, some missing. The data contain 95,000 to 150,000 clones, more than 80% of them singletons. The sample in question was peripheral blood, obtained on day 0 of AZD1222 vaccination. These TCRs come from an adult in good health.

The chain uses TRBV27 and TRBJ2-7, with D tentatively TRBD2 (5 bases). The V gene lost 3 bases and the J gene lost 1 base, with 10 bases spanning the gap. The CDR3 is 14 amino acids. Germline CDR1 reads MNHEY; CDR2 reads SMNVEV (reference sequence). In DNA form, the CDR3 reads TGTGCCAGCAGTTTGGGGAGCCCTTCCTACGAGCAGTACTTC. The encoded protein is CASSLGSPSYEQYF.

The gene calls are TRBV7-9 and TRBJ2-1; 10 bases map to TRBD2. Germline V CDR1 and CDR2: SEHNR, FQNEAQ (reference sequence). V lost 6 bases to trimming and J lost 9 bases; unmatched junction nucleotides: 11. This CDR3 comprises 15 residues. CDR3 DNA sequence: TGTGCCAGCAGGTTTGGGACTAGCGCTCTTCGTGAGCAGTTCTTC. This encodes CASRFGTSALREQFF.

The genes are TRBV2 and TRBJ2-7, with D perhaps matching TRBD1 (5 bases). Germline V gene data show CDR1 as SNHLY and CDR2 as FYNNEI. This CDR3 is built from 15 residues. V dropped 1 base and J dropped 5 bases, with 15 bases sitting between them. CDR3 sequence: CASSEGPGKNHEQYF. CDR3 DNA sequence: TGTGCCAGCAGTGAAGGGCCAGGGAAAAATCACGAGCAGTACTTC.

The chain joins TRBV27 to TRBJ1-3; D is unresolved. CDR1 and CDR2 from the germline V gene are MNHEY and SMNVEV (reference sequence). CDR3 size: 17 residues. V lost 2 bases and J lost 0, with 14 bases in between. DNA for the CDR3: TGTGCCAGCAGTTTAGGGCACCCCGCTTACTCTGGAAACACCATATATTTT. Residues: CASSLGHPAYSGNTIYF.

The chain combines TRBV6-5 with TRBJ1-5; D is possibly TRBD1 (5 bases). Looked up from germline, CDR1 is MNHEY and CDR2 is SVGAGI. CDR3 length: 13 amino acids. V was clipped by 6 bases and J by 4 bases, with 10 bases between them. The CDR3 protein is CASSRDENQPQHF. In DNA, the CDR3 is TGTGCCAGCAGCCGGGACGAGAATCAGCCCCAGCATTTT.

This clone was seen only a few times. The CDR3 is CASHSPGNTIYF. CDR3 nucleotide sequence: TGTGCCAGCCATTCTCCTGGAAACACCATATATTTT. V gene TRBV6-5 combines with J gene TRBJ1-3, with D unclear. Germline CDR1 is MNHEY and CDR2 is SVGAGI. This CDR3 comprises 12 residues. Trimming took 8 bases from V and 2 from J, leaving 7 bases between them.

The chain uses TRBV24-1 and TRBJ1-4; 7 bases are shared with TRBD1. The germline gives CDR1 KGHDR, CDR2 SFDVKD. This CDR3 comprises 17 residues. The V segment lost 5 bases and the J segment 2 bases; nucleotides outside the gene matches: 10. The CDR3 loop reads CATSGPQEGATNEKLFF. The CDR3, as DNA: TGTGCCACCAGTGGCCCCCAGGAGGGGGCGACTAATGAAAAACTGTTTTTT.

The chain is built from TRBV7-8 and TRBJ2-7; TRBD2 matches 10 bases. The CDR3 covers 17 residues. Trimming cost V 5 bases and J 7 bases; bases outside gene matches: 17. Germline lookup yields CDR1 SGHVS and CDR2 FQNEAQ. In DNA, the CDR3 is TGTGCCAGCAGCATAGGGGGGGTGCCTAGCGGGAGAGGAGAGCAGTACTTC. Translated: CASSIGGVPSGRGEQYF.

The chain has TRBV24-1 and TRBJ1-6, with D unclear. Germline CDR1 KGHDR, CDR2 SFDVKD. This CDR3 region has 15 residues. The V end lost 2 bases, the J end lost 12 bases, and 16 bases lay between the germline ends. The CDR3 sequence is CATSDSPKDFQPLHF. CDR3 coding DNA: TGTGCCACCAGTGATTCACCCAAAGACTTTCAACCCCTCCACTTT.